These 4 T cell receptor beta chains share one sample of origin, sequenced in a study of regulatory T cells in long-lasting Graves disease (dated by TCRdb to the early 2020s). Interpreted using the paper, the time point label stands for: newly diagnosed GD, antithyroid drugs for less than 3 months. For both TCR sequencing and RNA sequencing, RNA was extracted from PBMCs in TRIzol. Libraries were built with multiplex PCR. This sample was sequenced with an Illumina HiSeq 4000. To build TCR beta libraries, CDR3 regions were amplified by Arm-PCR using iRepertoire HTBI primers. TCRdb's own reprocessing of the public reads used fastp at Q25 and MiXCR and kept productive beta chains. Merged by CDR3 protein, the rows form single entries marked with the most common genes and DNA. Within this sample are 400,000 to 550,000 distinct CDR3 sequences, with around 15% of them counted one time only. Around 23% of the sample belongs to the ten largest clones.

In addition, the sample was reused for a study of T cells in Graves' hyperthyroidism and ophthalmopathy.

Sequencing was performed on peripheral blood mononuclear cells (PBMCs), taken at new diagnosis, from a patient treated with antithyroid drugs. The receptors originated from a woman aged 18-30 years with Graves disease. Donor details come from another sample of the same person, matched by shared clones.

This clonotype was counted ten times or more. V is TRBV30 and J is TRBJ2-7; D call uncertain. CDR1 and CDR2 from the germline V gene are GTSNPN and SVGIG (reference sequence). Deletions cut 0 bases from V and 6 bases from J, with 12 bases between. The CDR3 runs 13 residues. CDR3 amino acids: CAWSVMGYGEQYF. The DNA of the CDR3 is TGTGCCTGGAGTGTCATGGGGTATGGCGAGCAGTACTTC. Filled out from reference TRBV30 and TRBJ2-7, the complete variable domain reads SQTIHQWPATLVQPVGSPLSLECTVEGTSNPNLYWYRQAAGRGLQLLFYSVGIGQISSEVPQNLSASRPQDRQFILSSKKLLLSDSGFYLCAWSVMGYGEQYFGPGTRLTVT.

A word on this clonotype: A read error is possible here, since a much larger clone lies one base away. The rearrangement joins TRBV2 to TRBJ2-1; 9 nucleotides agree with TRBD2. The CDR3 is 14 amino acids. Germline-derived CDR1 and CDR2 are SNHLY and FYNNEI. V was clipped by 6 bases and J by 9 bases; unmatched bases: 9. The CDR3 sequence is CASRGSSGIGEQFF. The CDR3 DNA sequence: TGTGCCAGCAGAGGTTCTAGCGGGATAGGTGAGCAGTTCTTC.

Ten or more counts support this clonotype. V usage is TRBV12-3 or TRBV12-4 and J usage is TRBJ2-1, with 10 bases matching TRBD2. V was clipped by 10 bases and J by 3 bases; unmatched bases: 6. The CDR3 has 14 amino acids. CDR3 bases: TGTGCCACCCGACCTAGCGGGAGCTACAATGAGCAGTTCTTC. Translating gives CATRPSGSYNEQFF.

This clonotype came up many times. The chain has TRBV12-3 or TRBV12-4 and TRBJ1-1, with 7 positions matching TRBD1. V lost 6 bases to trimming and J lost 4 bases; unmatched junction nucleotides: 8. This CDR3 contains 14 residues. This CDR3 reads CASRQTGRATEAFF. For the CDR3, the DNA is TGTGCCAGCAGGCAGACAGGGAGAGCCACTGAAGCTTTCTTT.